This TCR beta chain appears in the sequencing data of a study of tumor and adjacent non-tumor tissue in lung cancer. Turning to the study itself: Patients comprised about a dozen adenocarcinoma, a couple of squamous cell carcinoma and 1 small cell lung cancer. Stage I to III disease affected over nine men and roughly five women aged about 30 to 76.

RNA was extracted from bulk tissue without any cell sorting. Distant lung tissue was collected more than 3 cm away from the tumor edge. Three rounds of nested PCR, following a modified ARM-PCR protocol, produced the TCRbeta library. MiXCR was run by TCRdb on the multiplex PCR reads, yielding one entry per CDR3 protein. Of tens of thousands of distinct CDR3 sequences detected, around two thirds appear once; the ten largest clones hold about a quarter. As regards this clonotype: The antigen remains undetermined.

Study outcomes and limitations: Shorter survival was associated with higher TCR diversity in tumors. Tumor tissue had significantly higher TCR diversity than normal lung.

Germline CDR1 reads DFQATT; CDR2 reads SNEGSKA (reference sequence). The ends were cut back, 4 bases at V and 4 bases at J, with 20 bases in the middle. The CDR3 spans 15 residues. The material sequenced was distant non-tumor lung tissue. This receptor was taken from a woman aged 45-65 years with non-small cell lung cancer. The chain employs TRBV20-1 and TRBJ2-7; TRBD1 might be the D (6 bases). CDR3: CSAKGVVRGGYEQYF. The CDR3 coding sequence is TGCAGTGCTAAAGGGGTGGTCAGGGGTGGATACGAGCAGTACTTC.